These T cell receptor beta chains were read from a single sample in a study of blood T cells in healthy people across ages. Each CDR3 protein gets one entry after TCRdb re-called the 5' RACE reads with MiXCR. The repertoire includes 800,000 to 900,000 distinct CDR3 sequences, around 62% of them detected once, and approximately 30% sits in the top ten. The sequencing sample was made of blood. The receptors were gathered from a man aged 30-40 years in good health. Each CDR3 is given with its conserved first and last residue.

v_gene	j_gene	CDR3aa
TRBV9	TRBJ2-7	CASNPTGSSYEQYF
TRBV15	TRBJ2-5	CATSRGGDQETQYF
TRBV3-1	TRBJ1-5	CASSQGQGHRPQHF
TRBV12-3/TRBV12-4	TRBJ2-1	CASSFGGGAGYNEQFF
TRBV7-6	TRBJ2-5	CASSTTGRGETQYF
TRBV13	TRBJ1-2	CASSSTLRYGYTF
TRBV3-1	TRBJ2-1	CASSFGTSDVNEQFF
TRBV14	TRBJ2-1	CASSQGTPRAYNEQFF
TRBV28	TRBJ2-1	CASRFRGRGTYNEQFF
TRBV20-1	TRBJ1-3	CSARQSSSSGNTIYF
TRBV12-3/TRBV12-4	TRBJ2-1	CASRPTQDWVEEQFF
TRBV12-3/TRBV12-4	TRBJ2-1	CASTIGWGNEQFF
TRBV25-1	TRBJ2-7	CASSEYSGAGKVYEQYF
TRBV20-1	TRBJ2-1	CSARILAGGKYDEQFF
TRBV28	TRBJ1-2	CAGSGTNYGYTF
TRBV12-3/TRBV12-4	TRBJ2-1	CAIQGSRRNSYNEQFF
TRBV6-6	TRBJ2-5	CASRTRTGPKRETQYF
TRBV5-1	TRBJ2-1	CASSFHSGRAYNEQFF
TRBV5-6	TRBJ2-3	CASSPRVSSVSDTQYF
TRBV12-3/TRBV12-4	TRBJ2-3	CASSPYGGGPSDTQYF
TRBV28	TRBJ2-7	CASSLRQTEQYF
TRBV4-3	TRBJ1-2	CASSQEGGKGYGYTF
TRBV4-2	TRBJ2-7	CASSPRTSGGGRYEQYF
TRBV11-1	TRBJ2-6	CASSPWGAPSGANVLTF
TRBV27	TRBJ1-5	CASSWDSNQPQHF
TRBV7-2	TRBJ2-1	CASSRNYNEQFF
TRBV5-1	TRBJ1-5	CASSSIPNQPQHF
TRBV24-1	TRBJ2-1	CATKKDTANNEQFF
TRBV4-2	TRBJ2-5	CASSQGDSQETQYF
TRBV6-5	TRBJ1-5	CASSYSGSNQPQHF
TRBV3-1	TRBJ1-2	CASSPPDRVGGYTF
TRBV5-1	TRBJ2-1	CASSLRLTSYNEQFF
TRBV7-2	TRBJ1-5	CASSPDLRPQHF
TRBV28	TRBJ2-6	CASRGEGYGRYSGANVLTF
TRBV9	TRBJ1-2	CASSVNILNYGYTF
TRBV28	TRBJ2-7	CASRRDKGIAYEQYF
TRBV7-9	TRBJ2-5	CASSFRTSEEAQYF
TRBV7-2	TRBJ2-6	CASSSGWGANVLTF
TRBV24-1	TRBJ2-6	CATGPWGGANVLTF
TRBV20-1	TRBJ1-2	CSAAGTGVYGYTF